This TCR beta chain was profiled in a study of cytomegalovirus exposure and HLA in healthy donors. The overall study: HLA-typed donors contributed around 82 million unique TCRs, which were held in an early data release. Among several hundred genotyped donors, about 85% fell in the Caucasian-associated ancestry cluster.

General observations from the study: Accurate prediction of most subjects' HLA-A and HLA-B alleles from TCR beta sequences was reported.

Trimming pared 5 bases from V and 0 bases from J, leaving 11 bases between. Germline-derived CDR1 and CDR2 are SNHLY and FYNNEI. The CDR3 totals 15 residues. The PCR made use of 60 Vbeta and 13 Jbeta primers. Under the authors' procedure: Later, an analysis found some 80 million unique TCR beta chains, and 8.5 million to 12 million of these were shared. TCRdb keeps only in-frame clones here, not all; method: immunoSEQ multiplex PCR. Clone size and V and J calls were adopted from that table, with D and trimming inferred from the DNA. The sample has 75,000 to 90,000 clones; around 68% are singletons. The table lists this clone with a few counts. Its antigen is not known.

The chain has TRBV2 and TRBJ1-3; unclear D gene. The sequencing sample was made of PBMCs. The receptor comes from a man aged 30 to 39 in good health and CMV-seropositive. The CDR3 sequence: CASSSTVNSGNTIYF. The CDR3 DNA follows: TGTGCCAGCAGTTCCACAGTCAACTCTGGAAACACCATATATTTT.